The 14 T cell receptor beta chains listed next were all sequenced from one sample in a study of lymphopenia after photon versus proton radiotherapy. Data came from immunoSEQ multiplex PCR; TCRdb stores just in-frame clones and leaves some out. The data hold about 20,000 clones, with more than 85% observed a single time. The sequencing here drew on peripheral blood, taken from a patient treated with photon-based radiotherapy. These TCRs come from a woman aged 40 to 49 with cholangiocarcinoma.

This chain connects TRBV5-4 to TRBJ1-5; tentatively, D is TRBD1 (5 bases). CDR3 size: 13 residues. With 4 bases removed from V and 6 bases from J, the gap between germline ends came to 11 bases. Germline V lookup: CDR1 SGHNT, CDR2 YYREEE (reference sequence). The chain's CDR3 is CASSRQRTQPQHF. The CDR3 bases are TGTGCCAGCAGCCGACAGCGGACTCAGCCCCAGCATTTT.

This chain links TRBV7-2 with TRBJ1-1; 8 bases are shared with TRBD1. This CDR3 comprises 16 residues. The J segment lost 4 bases and the V segment lost 5 bases, leaving 12 bases of the junction unmatched. CDR1 and CDR2 (germline): SGHTA, FQGNSA. The CDR3 is CASSPKTQGAPTEAFF. CDR3 bases: TGTGCCAGCAGCCCCAAGACCCAGGGGGCGCCCACTGAAGCTTTCTTT.

The genes are TRBV7-6 and TRBJ2-6; D perhaps matches TRBD2 (6 bases). The V end lost 5 bases, the J end lost 2 bases, and 10 bases lay between the germline ends. This CDR3 contains 15 residues. The germline V gene has CDR1 SGHVS and CDR2 FNYEAQ. The CDR3 coding sequence is TGTGCCAGCAGCGACGGGGGAGCTGGGGCCAACGTCCTGACTTTC. It translates to CASSDGGAGANVLTF. Looking up the rest from reference TRBV7-6 and TRBJ2-6 gives the full variable domain: GAGVSQSPRYKVTKRGQDVALRCDPISGHVSLYWYRQALGQGPEFLTYFNYEAQQDKSGLPNDRFSAERPEGSISTLTIQRTEQRDSAMYRCASSDGGAGANVLTFGAGSRLTVL.

This chain connects TRBV5-4 to TRBJ1-2, with a tentative D call TRBD1 (5 bases). Germline V gene lookup returns CDR1 SGHNT and CDR2 YYREEE (reference sequence). Trimming removed 3 bases at V and 6 bases at J, with 12 bases between. The CDR3 sequence is 13 residues long. The CDR3: CASSSTGVDGYTF. CDR3 nucleotides: TGTGCCAGCAGCTCTACAGGTGTTGATGGCTACACCTTC.

The CDR3 DNA is TGCGCCAGCAGCCAAGAAGGGACAGGGGGCAAGGACAAAAACATTCAGTACTTC. It specifies CASSQEGTGGKDKNIQYF. The chain combines TRBV4-1 with TRBJ2-4, with 12 nucleotides matching TRBD1. CDR3 length equals 18 residues. Trimming removed 0 bases from V and 3 bases from J; junction bases left unmatched: 6. Germline values: CDR1 MGHRA, CDR2 YSYEKL.

The rearrangement uses TRBV28 and TRBJ2-3; perhaps TRBD2 as D (6 bases). Per the germline V gene, CDR1 is MDHEN and CDR2 is SYDVKM. The CDR3 contains 15 residues. Trimming stripped 5 bases from V and 4 bases from J, with 16 bases between. CDR3 coding DNA: TGTGCCAGCAGTCTCTTGGGGGGAGGATCAGATACGCAGTATTTT. It is translated as CASSLLGGGSDTQYF.

This chain links TRBV15 with TRBJ2-3; the D is unclear. The V end was cut by 1 base, the J end by 4 bases, with 6 bases between. This CDR3 is built from 13 residues. Germline V gene data show CDR1 as LNHNV and CDR2 as YYDKDF (reference sequence). CDR3 nucleotides: TGTGCCACCAGCAGAGCCGACGCAGATACGCAGTATTTT. This gives the protein CATSRADADTQYF. The variable domain in full, completed from reference TRBV15 and TRBJ2-3, reads DAMVIQNPRYQVTQFGKPVTLSCSQTLNHNVMYWYQQKSSQAPKLLFHYYDKDFNNEADTPDNFQSRRPNTSFCFLDIRSPGLGDTAMYLCATSRADADTQYFGPGTRLTVL.

This clone was detected a few times. J is TRBJ2-7 and V is TRBV29-1; D may be TRBD1 (6 bases). The V gene's germline CDR1 is SQVTM and CDR2 ANQGSEA. The germline V and J ends were trimmed by 2 bases and 4 bases, with 9 bases remaining between them. This CDR3 has 12 residues. CDR3 sequence reads: CSVEQDSYEQYF. The CDR3 nucleotides are TGCAGCGTTGAACAGGACAGTTACGAGCAGTACTTC.

This sequence joins TRBV5-1 and TRBJ2-3, with D perhaps matching TRBD1 (5 bases). Trimming stripped 4 bases from V and 1 base from J, with 16 bases between. The CDR3 length is 16 residues. The V gene's germline CDR1 is SGHRS and CDR2 YFSETQ. CDR3 nucleotide sequence: TGCGCCAGCAGCACTGGACAAGACCGTCGCACAGATACGCAGTATTTT. The encoded protein is CASSTGQDRRTDTQYF.

This clone was counted a single time. V is TRBV28 and J is TRBJ2-7; TRBD1 matches at 8 bases. This CDR3 has 16 residues. The J segment lost 2 bases and the V segment lost 7 bases, leaving 13 bases of the junction unmatched. CDR1 is MDHEN and CDR2 is SYDVKM in the germline V gene. The CDR3 is CASTLRTGKSTYEQYF. In DNA, the CDR3 is TGTGCCAGCACCCTACGGACAGGGAAATCTACCTACGAGCAGTACTTC.

The count of this clone is one. The chain has TRBV23-1 and TRBJ1-1, with D possibly TRBD1 on 5 matching bases. TRBV23-1 counts as an open reading frame of uncertain function. The V gene lost 3 bases and the J gene lost 6 bases, with 14 bases spanning the gap. The CDR3 totals 14 residues. The CDR3 protein is CASSQRTWGAEAFF. The DNA for the CDR3 is TGCGCCAGCAGTCAGCGGACCTGGGGGGCTGAAGCTTTCTTT.

In this sample, this clone turned up once. The V call is TRBV28, the J call TRBJ2-7, with TRBD1 matching 8 bases. Germline-derived CDR1 and CDR2 are MDHEN and SYDVKM. With 2 bases clipped from V and 2 bases from J, the junction kept 5 bases outside the gene matches. This CDR3 is 15 amino acids long. The CDR3 nucleotides are TGTGCCAGCAGTTTAACTGGGACAGGTACCTACGAGCAGTACTTC. It encodes CASSLTGTGTYEQYF.

This chain links TRBV27 with TRBJ2-1; D is perhaps TRBD2 (6 bases). Germline CDR1 MNHEY, CDR2 SMNVEV (reference sequence). Trimming pared 4 bases from V and 1 base from J, leaving 11 bases between. This CDR3 is built from 15 residues. CDR3 nucleotide sequence: TGTGCCAGCAGTTCCGCGGGATTGTCCTACAATGAGCAGTTCTTC. The encoded protein is CASSSAGLSYNEQFF.

The CDR3 sequence is CASSHYVGDNYGYTF. The CDR3 nucleotides are TGTGCCAGCAGTCACTACGTGGGAGATAACTATGGCTACACCTTC. This chain links TRBV6-5 with TRBJ1-2; D remains ambiguous. Per the germline V gene, CDR1 is MNHEY and CDR2 is SVGAGI. This CDR3 contains 15 residues. V was cut by 5 bases and J by 1 base, with 14 bases left in between.